What follows is one TCR beta chain and its context. Its cognate antigen has yet to be identified. Base-call qualities are not available, and no considerably larger clone is one nucleotide away. TCRbeta CDR3 regions were amplified from genomic DNA by means of the immunoSEQ Assay, a bias-controlled multiplex PCR. Per the source publication's procedure: Within the assay, amplification of reference gene primers was used to estimate how many nucleated cells each sample contained. To quantify the absolute abundance of each unique TCRbeta CDR3 rearrangement, sequence reads were collapsed and filtered. For each sample, productive Simpson clonality was calculated as the square root of Simpson's diversity index across productive rearrangements. This is the immuneACCESS table as TCRdb keeps it, with only in-frame sequences that have V and J called. A part of the clones is gone; compared with another copy, unresolved V genes explain less than half, and the rest is unexplained. The V and J calls and clone size were taken over from that table, and D and trimming were inferred from the DNA. The sample has around 290,000 clones on record, approximately 89% of them singletons. The ten largest clones add up to over 2% of the sample.

This record comes from a study of blood T cell repertoires in COVID-19 (dated by TCRdb to the early 2020s). Describing the broader study: Samples from collaborators originated in the United States, Italy and Spain and spanned both the acute and convalescent phases of COVID-19. The material from the prospective study consisted of cDNA or gDNA derived from T cells, B-cell-depleted T cells, or PBMCs. Subjects who had been exposed to COVID-19, were actively infected with it, or had recovered from it provided the deeply sampled blood TCRbeta repertoires that made up the dataset. The repertoires were made available in a free public database intended to serve as a resource for research on the immune response to SARS-CoV-2. The samples were drawn from the first 160 participants of the ongoing ImmuneRACE study and from some 1,300 subjects provided by 6 global collaborators. Sample metadata almost always included a de-identified subject ID, COVID-19 status, age in years and sex. Where available, HLA class I and class II types were obtained from metadata supplied by the sample provider rather than from assay-based typing. Overall study outcomes, separate from this receptor: The amount of clinical and demographic metadata varied by source and participant and was provided uncurated.

Participants in the prospective study were enrolled through a virtual design, were aged about 18 to 100 years, and lived in about two dozen United States geographic areas. Cohort assignment in the prospective study relied on participant-reported clinical history from a screening survey and a study questionnaire. Recovered participants in ImmuneRACE Cohort 3 were defined as having two consecutive negative NP/OP PCR tests, clearance from a healthcare professional, or resolution of symptoms. In the prospective study, whole blood, serum and a nasopharyngeal or oropharyngeal swab were collected from each participant by mobile phlebotomists. Prospective study participants could optionally give additional blood draws and questionnaires over a roughly two-month period. Before DNA extraction, blood samples from the prospective study were shipped at room temperature or frozen. Sequences were obtained from PBMCs or T cells enriched from blood (not recorded which). This clonotype was obtained from a woman under 30 who had recovered from COVID-19.

For the CDR3, the sequence is CAISELGAPSEEGYTF. The nucleotides read TGTGCCATCAGTGAACTGGGCGCTCCGTCGGAGGAGGGCTACACCTTC. This sequence uses TRBV10-3 and TRBJ1-2, with no confidently assigned D gene. The V and J ends are trimmed by 3 bases and 8 bases, leaving 22 bases between them. CDR1 is given as ENHRY and CDR2 as SYGVKD, both from the germline V gene. Inclusive of the bounding cysteine and phenylalanine, the CDR3 is 16 residues long. Only the CDR3 DNA stays, 48 bases, in frame from base 1.